The T cell receptor beta chain under discussion was sequenced for a study of blood T cell repertoires in COVID-19. For the study at large: Acute-phase and convalescent COVID-19 samples originated in the United States, Italy and Spain. T cells, B-cell-depleted T cells, or PBMCs supplied cDNA or gDNA.

Method: immunoSEQ multiplex PCR; TCRdb's copy keeps in-frame clones and lacks some. The sample has some 670,000 clones, about 90% seen once; the top ten hold roughly 0.26%. Per the germline V gene, CDR1 is SGHRS and CDR2 is YFSETQ. Trimming took 5 bases from V and 7 from J, leaving 16 bases between them. The CDR3 spans 14 residues. The chain combines TRBV5-1 with TRBJ2-1, with TRBD1 as a possible D gene (6 bases). Sequences were obtained from peripheral blood. The sequence was obtained from a woman aged 18-29 years with acute or convalescent COVID-19. CDR3 loop: CASRLAGQLNEQFF. The CDR3 nucleotides are TGCGCCAGCAGGCTTGCTGGACAGCTAAATGAGCAGTTCTTC.